The 3 T cell receptor beta chains below all came from one sample that was sequenced in a study of CD8 T cells in ankylosing spondylitis (dated by TCRdb to about 2017). What these receptors recognize is not known. Preparation of the library involved 5' RACE. TCRdb names Illumina HiSeq 2500 as the instrument used. Using fastp at Q25 and MiXCR, TCRdb reprocessed the public reads and kept productive beta chains. Each CDR3 protein gets just one entry, which takes the most common genes and DNA from the rows behind it. In this sample the table shows roughly 440,000 distinct CDR3 sequences, more than 15% of which occur a single time. The top ten clones comprise approximately 1% of the sample. Findings and caveats that apply to the study as a whole: A TCR beta motif made up of about eight highly homologous amino acid variants appeared to be characteristic of blood from ankylosing spondylitis patients.

The sequencing sample was made of blood, either unsorted or a sorted T cell fraction (not recorded which). These receptors came from a male donor with ankylosing spondylitis.

In this sample, this clonotype turned up many times. The J gene is TRBJ2-5, the V gene TRBV5-1, with 8 bases lining up with TRBD1. CDR3 size: 15 residues. Trimming at V came to 0 bases and at J to 1 base, leaving 2 bases not matched to a gene. CDR1 and CDR2 from the germline V gene are SGHRS and YFSETQ. CDR3 nucleotide sequence: TGCGCCAGCAGCTTGGGGACAGGGCCCCAAGAGACCCAGTACTTC. It yields the protein CASSLGTGPQETQYF.

This clonotype came up many times. The chain links TRBV5-1 to TRBJ2-1; D is ambiguous. The CDR3 runs to 13 residues. Germline CDR1 reads SGHRS; CDR2 reads YFSETQ. Between the trimmed V and J ends, which lost 0 bases and 12 bases, there was a span of 13 bases. Here the CDR3 DNA reads TGCGCCAGCAGCTTGGCCGACGGGCACAGGCAGTTCTTC. Protein product: CASSLADGHRQFF.

Only a few counts were recorded for this clonotype. This chain links TRBV7-9 with TRBJ1-2, with 9 bases identical to TRBD1. V shed 8 bases, J shed 3 bases, and the junction held 10 bases outside the gene matches. CDR1 and CDR2 from the germline V gene are SEHNR and FQNEAQ (reference sequence). The CDR3 is made up of 15 amino acids. Written as DNA, the CDR3 is TGTGCCAGCCATAACTCCGGGACAGGGCACTATGGCTACACCTTC. Amino acid sequence: CASHNSGTGHYGYTF. The variable domain in full, completed from reference TRBV7-9 and TRBJ1-2, reads DTGVSQNPRHKITKRGQNVTFRCDPISEHNRLYWYRQTLGQGPEFLTYFQNEAQLEKSRLLSDRFSAERPKGSFSTLEIQRTEQGDSAMYLCASHNSGTGHYGYTFGSGTRLTVV.